This T cell receptor (beta chain) was found in a study of blood T cell repertoires in COVID-19. The wider study: Samples came from the United States, Italy and Spain, spanning acute and convalescent COVID-19. Sources were T cells, B-cell-depleted T cells, or PBMCs; the material itself was cDNA or gDNA.

In the source study's methods: Amplification of reference gene primers was used by the study to estimate nucleated cell counts. Assay: immunoSEQ multiplex PCR; the TCRdb copy retains only in-frame clones and omits some. D and trimming come from the DNA, and the V and J calls and clone size come from that table. The data contain about 140,000 clones, roughly 76% of them singletons. This TCR derives from a woman aged 45-65 years with active or convalescent COVID-19. The specimen sequenced was peripheral blood.

CDR3 DNA sequence: TGTGCCAGCAGCCGCGCCAACAGGGGGTACTATGGCTACACCTTC. It is translated as CASSRANRGYYGYTF. The gene calls are TRBV5-8 and TRBJ1-2, with 8 nucleotides matching TRBD1. J was trimmed by 3 bases and V by 4 bases; bases with no gene match: 8. The CDR3 spans 15 residues. The germline CDR1 and CDR2 sequences are SGHTS and YDEGEE.